The 10 T cell receptor beta chains given below trace back to one sample, sequenced in a study of blood T cell repertoires in COVID-19. Measured with immunoSEQ multiplex PCR; TCRdb has only the in-frame clones, and not every one. Altogether 110,000 to 150,000 clones are present, around 81% being singletons, with the ten largest covering over 4%. Sequencing was performed on peripheral blood. Source of these receptors: a woman aged 45-59 years with acute or convalescent COVID-19.

The chain links TRBV6-5 to TRBJ1-2; no firm D call. The germline gives CDR1 MNHEY, CDR2 SVGAGI. The ends were cut back, 0 bases at V and 2 bases at J, with 7 bases in the middle. The CDR3 is made up of 14 amino acids. The CDR3 nucleotides are TGTGCCAGCAGTTACTCTGCAGGAAACTATGGCTACACCTTC. Residues: CASSYSAGNYGYTF.

This clone showed up just once. The chain uses TRBV2 and TRBJ2-2; 8 bases map to TRBD1. Trimming at V came to 3 bases and at J to 5 bases, leaving 8 bases not matched to a gene. This CDR3 has 16 amino acids. The V gene's germline CDR1 is SNHLY and CDR2 FYNNEI. The CDR3 loop reads CASSDAVDRATGELFF. The CDR3 nucleotides are TGTGCCAGCAGTGACGCCGTGGACAGGGCAACCGGGGAGCTGTTTTTT.

The J gene is TRBJ1-2, the V gene TRBV14, with D possibly matching TRBD1 (6 bases). CDR1 is SGHDN, CDR2 FVKESK, per germline. The V end lost 1 base, the J end lost 7 bases, and 10 bases lay between the germline ends. This CDR3 has 13 residues. The CDR3 nucleotides read TGTGCCAGCAGCCAAGCTAACAGGGTTGGCTACACCTTC. It translates to CASSQANRVGYTF.

This sequence joins TRBV5-6 and TRBJ1-1, with D unclear. Looked up from germline, CDR1 is SGHDT and CDR2 is YYEEEE. The CDR3 is made up of 11 amino acids. V lost 3 bases to trimming and J lost 7 bases, with 7 bases between them. The CDR3 reads CASSSVLEAFF. The CDR3 DNA follows: TGTGCCAGCAGCTCCGTTCTTGAAGCTTTCTTT.

The V and J genes are TRBV11-2 and TRBJ2-1; 8 nucleotides line up with TRBD2. The V gene's germline CDR1 is SGHAT and CDR2 FQNNGV. The CDR3 extends over 15 amino acids. V shed 5 bases and J 3 bases; nucleotides not matched to a gene: 6. CDR3 coding DNA: TGTGCCAGCAGCCTGGGGACTAGGAGCTACAATGAGCAGTTCTTC. This gives the protein CASSLGTRSYNEQFF.

This CDR3 is CASSLVGESPLHF. In DNA, the CDR3 is TGTGCCAGCAGCTTGGTCGGGGAATCACCCCTCCACTTT. The V and J genes are TRBV5-5 and TRBJ1-6; no definite D call. Trimming shortened V by 0 bases and J by 10 bases, and 8 bases separated the two germline ends. There are 13 residues in the CDR3. In germline, CDR1 is SGHKS, CDR2 YYEKEE (reference sequence).

This sequence joins TRBV10-3 and TRBJ1-5; D call uncertain. The V gene's germline CDR1 is ENHRY and CDR2 SYGVKD. The CDR3 extends over 13 amino acids. The V gene lost 3 bases and the J gene lost 3 bases, with 6 bases spanning the gap. Here the CDR3 DNA reads TGTGCCATCAGTGACAGTAACAATCAGCCCCAGCATTTT. Residues: CAISDSNNQPQHF.

The chain has TRBV7-3 and TRBJ2-2, with D perhaps TRBD1 (5 bases). Germline V CDR1 and CDR2: SGHTA, FQGTGA. The CDR3 runs to 15 residues. V lost 8 bases to trimming and J lost 0 bases, with 13 bases between them. CDR3 sequence: CASGSKGSNTGELFF. The DNA of the CDR3 is TGTGCCAGCGGTAGCAAGGGGTCGAACACCGGGGAGCTGTTTTTT.

This clone was recorded many times. V gene TRBV11-3 combines with J gene TRBJ2-2, with TRBD1 identical over 7 bases. The CDR3 loop spans 16 amino acids. J lost 2 bases, V lost 4 bases, and 7 bases had no gene match. Germline lookup yields CDR1 SGHNT and CDR2 YENEEA. The CDR3 is CASSSRQGRNTGELFF. As DNA, the CDR3 is TGTGCCAGCAGCTCTCGACAGGGTCGCAACACCGGGGAGCTGTTTTTT.

The CDR3 DNA is TGTGCCAGCAGCTTAGGGACAGGAGGGGGTGGCGCAGATACGCAGTATTTT. It yields the protein CASSLGTGGGGADTQYF. The chain combines TRBV7-2 with TRBJ2-3, with D tentatively TRBD1 (7 bases). The CDR3 loop spans 17 amino acids. Looked up from germline, CDR1 is SGHTA and CDR2 is FQGNSA. V lost 1 base and J 4 bases, leaving 18 bases between the germline ends.